This is a list of T cell receptor beta chains from one sample in a study of neurological immune-mediated disorders. Using its own MiXCR run on the 5' RACE reads, TCRdb lists one record per CDR3 protein. This sample has roughly 100,000 distinct CDR3 sequences, with around 3.5% found just once. Material for sequencing was PBMCs. Receptors were obtained from a woman in her fifties or sixties with multiple sclerosis. Both conserved end residues are part of each CDR3.

j_call v_call cdr3_length cdr3_aa
TRBJ1-5 TRBV7-2 15 CASSLAGTSNQPQHF
TRBJ2-5 TRBV15 14 CATSRANLRETQYF
TRBJ2-7 TRBV3-1 13 CASSPDRVYEQYF
TRBJ1-5 TRBV19 14 CASRLTVRDQPQHF
TRBJ1-5 TRBV27 17 CASSPRDTRRINQPQHF
TRBJ2-7 TRBV7-2 14 CASSSMGFSYEQYF
TRBJ2-1 TRBV5-5 15 CASSSGGGSYNEQFF
TRBJ2-1 TRBV7-9 13 CASSFLLGYEQFF
TRBJ1-1 TRBV7-9 15 CASSLDWTGNTEAFF
TRBJ1-1 TRBV11-2 15 CASSLGVSLNTEAFF
TRBJ2-7 TRBV5-1 14 CASSIRQSSYEQYF
TRBJ2-3 TRBV20-1 15 CSASKRRSSTDTQYF